This TCR beta chain was recorded in a study of CXCR3-negative and CXCR3-positive naive CD8 T cells (dated by TCRdb to the late 2010s). For context, the study as a whole: In total, approximately 130 million TRB reads were obtained, or roughly 1.5 +/- 0.3 million reads per library. Data from around 11 donors, pooled across two independent experiments, went into the diversity and physicochemical repertoire analyses. For the TRBV-TRBJ cluster analysis, the naive subsets came from about five donors, while the memory cells came from 3 donors. What the study reported, not specific to this receptor: Naive CXCR3-negative and CXCR3-positive cells from the same donor showed similar TRBV-TRBJ usage, whereas memory cells showed distinct patterns. Comparably high repertoire diversity was found in both naive subsets, whereas much lower repertoire diversity was found in memory CD8+ T cells. Freshly isolated PBMCs were used for most assays because CXCR3 expression went down partially after cryopreservation. Because surface CD5, which is linked to self-reactivity in mice, was comparable between the naive subsets, TCR interaction strength was also inferred from TRB CDR3 physicochemical properties. Compared with CXCR3-negative naive cells, CXCR3-positive naive cells had TRB CDR3s with higher hydrophobicity (lower Kidera factor 4), lower energy, and higher strength and volume indices.

Instrument used: NextSeq 550. The Human TCR Profiling Kit (MiLaboratory) was used to make UMI-labeled 5' RACE TRB cDNA libraries. cDNA synthesis used the entire amount of extracted RNA, and PCR amplification then used the entire amount of cDNA produced. The libraries were made side by side, with each library going through the same number of PCR cycles. Per the source publication's procedure: About 50,000 +/- 10,000 unique UMI-labeled TRB cDNA molecules per library were extracted with MIGEC and MiXCR, with at least two reads per UMI required. On average, about 40,000 +/- 10,000 functional in-frame TRB CDR3 nucleotide clonotypes lacking stop codons were found per library. Diversity metrics, including normalized Shannon-Wiener and Chao1, were computed in VDJtools after downsampling to 5000 UMI-labeled TRB molecules per sample. Clonotype-size-weighted physicochemical properties of the central five CDR3 residues (interaction energy, strength, volume and Kidera factor 4) were computed in VDJtools. TCRdb reprocessed the raw reads; every CDR3 protein sequence is a single record, and DNA is not supplied. TCRdb, not the original authors, processed these V and J calls. This sample's clone table shows 95,000 to 100,000 distinct CDR3 sequences. The top ten hold approximately 1% of the sample.

As for this clonotype: This receptor's antigen is unknown.

The CDR3 spans 17 residues, from the cysteine through the phenylalanine. No DNA has been recorded. CDR1 is given as SSHAT and CDR2 as FNYEAQ, both from the germline V gene (reference sequence). For every CD8+ T cell subset, fewer than 350,000 cells were flow-sorted straight into RLT lysis buffer, and each subset was sorted in triplicate. To exclude memory contaminants, naive CD8+ T cells were stringently defined as CD45RO-CCR7+CD27+CD95-. Peripheral blood mononuclear cells were isolated from buffy coats by standard density gradient centrifugation. A FACSAria III was used to flow-sort naive CXCR3-negative and CXCR3-positive CD8+ T cells. An RNeasy Mini Kit was used to extract total RNA from the sorted cells.

Sequenced input: naive CXCR3+ CD8+ T cells from blood. The sample's cell subset or site, from its label and the paper: CD45RO-CCR7+CD27+CD95- naive CD8+ T cells expressing CXCR3 (TNR3+). Recombination linked TRBV7-7 to TRBJ2-5; TCRdb picks TRBD1, but there is no DNA to check that call. The TCR sequence derives from a human donor in good health. Some clones in this sample may be carry-over from other donors' samples. The CDR3 protein sequence reads: CASSLDAGRQPPGTQYF.